This entry lists 22 T cell receptor beta chains sequenced from one sample in a study of chemoradiotherapy in HPV16-positive cancers. Clones were read by immunoSEQ multiplex PCR, and TCRdb kept only the in-frame ones, dropping some. The sample has around 12,000 clones; 85% to 90% are singletons. The sample in question was blood, obtained from a patient who underwent chemoradiotherapy. The source of these receptors is a human donor with HPV-associated anogenital cancer.

This rearrangement joins TRBV7-3 to TRBJ1-3, with 7 bases that match TRBD1. Germline V gene data show CDR1 as SGHTA and CDR2 as FQGTGA. This CDR3 has 14 residues. V lost 4 bases to trimming and J lost 3 bases; unmatched junction nucleotides: 3. CDR3 sequence (DNA): TGTGCCAGCAGCTCCACAGGGGTTGGAAACACCATATATTTT. It specifies CASSSTGVGNTIYF.

J is TRBJ2-1 and V is TRBV18, with D maybe TRBD2 (6 bases). Trimming removed 8 bases at V and 3 bases at J, with 14 bases between. Per the germline V gene, CDR1 is KGHSH and CDR2 is LQKENI. The CDR3 loop spans 14 amino acids. The CDR3 sequence: CASREGGNYNEQFF. For the CDR3, the DNA is TGTGCCAGCCGAGAGGGCGGGAACTACAATGAGCAGTTCTTC.

The chain is built from TRBV18 and TRBJ1-1, with D unclear. The germline gives CDR1 KGHSH, CDR2 LQKENI. Trimming cost V 5 bases and J 2 bases, with 12 bases left between them. This CDR3 has 14 residues. CDR3 nucleotide sequence: TGTGCCAGCTCAAAACTGAATAGCAACACTGAAGCTTTCTTT. It translates to CASSKLNSNTEAFF.

In nucleotides, the CDR3 is TGTGCCAGCTCTACCGACTTGGGCGGGAGTTCCTACGAGCAGTACTTC. This codes for CASSTDLGGSSYEQYF. This chain joins TRBV18 and TRBJ2-7, with 7 bases fitting TRBD2. CDR1 is KGHSH, CDR2 LQKENI, per germline. The ends lost 6 bases at V and 1 base at J; junction bases unmatched: 12. The CDR3 totals 16 residues. Supplemented by reference TRBV18 and TRBJ2-7, the full variable domain reads NAGVMQNPRHLVRRRGQEARLRCSPMKGHSHVYWYRQLPEEGLKFMVYLQKENIIDESGMPKERFSAEFPKEGPSILRIQQVVRGDSAAYFCASSTDLGGSSYEQYFGPGTRLTVT.

The rearrangement links TRBV7-2 to TRBJ2-5, with 9 bases matching TRBD1. Per the germline V gene, CDR1 is SGHTA and CDR2 is FQGNSA. The CDR3 extends over 15 amino acids. Losses at the gene ends were 5 bases for V and 3 bases for J; bases not matched to a gene: 7. The CDR3 DNA reads as TGTGCCAGCAGCCCCCGGAGGACAGGGGAAGAGACCCAGTACTTC. Protein sequence: CASSPRRTGEETQYF.

V is TRBV18 and J is TRBJ1-5; D is unclear. Trimming shortened V by 3 bases and J by 2 bases, and 11 bases separated the two germline ends. From germline, CDR1 is KGHSH and CDR2 LQKENI. The CDR3 is made up of 15 amino acids. In DNA, the CDR3 is TGTGCCAGCTCACCTGAGGGCCCGCGCAATCAGCCCCAGCATTTT. Its translation: CASSPEGPRNQPQHF.

This chain uses TRBV4-2 with TRBJ2-7; 10 nucleotides line up with TRBD2. The germline V gene has CDR1 LGHNA and CDR2 YNFKEQ. This CDR3 has 15 amino acids. Trimming cost V 4 bases and J 3 bases; bases outside gene matches: 6. This CDR3 reads CASSPSGSSYYEQYF. In DNA form, the CDR3 reads TGTGCCAGCAGCCCTAGCGGGAGCTCCTACTACGAGCAGTACTTC.

The table lists this clone with a count of one. This chain uses TRBV9 with TRBJ2-1; 7 bases fit TRBD2. V trimming: 4 bases; J trimming: 0 bases; junction bases outside the gene matches: 7. Germline CDR1 SGDLS, CDR2 YYNGEE. The CDR3 extends over 16 amino acids. The CDR3 DNA reads TGTGCCAGCAGCCACCCTGGGAGGGGCTCCTACAATGAGCAGTTCTTC. Its translation is CASSHPGRGSYNEQFF.

The chain employs TRBV20-1 and TRBJ2-7; no definite D call. CDR1 and CDR2 from the germline V gene are DFQATT and SNEGSKA (reference sequence). The CDR3 has 11 amino acids. V gave up 4 bases and J gave up 5 bases, with 9 bases separating them. The CDR3 coding sequence is TGCAGTGCTAAACGGTCCGACGAGCAGTACTTC. Amino acids: CSAKRSDEQYF.

The chain employs TRBV28 and TRBJ1-1, with D perhaps TRBD1 (6 bases). Germline V gene sequence: CDR1 MDHEN, CDR2 SYDVKM. V was pared by 0 bases and J by 5 bases, with 13 bases between. The CDR3 contains 15 residues. In nucleotides, the CDR3 is TGTGCCAGCAGTTTATGGAAAGGGGGGGAAACTGAAGCTTTCTTT. Translation gives CASSLWKGGETEAFF.

This chain uses TRBV19 with TRBJ2-1; TRBD1 aligns across 12 bases. J was trimmed by 8 bases and V by 1 base; bases with no gene match: 3. Germline V gene lookup returns CDR1 LNHDA and CDR2 SQIVND (reference sequence). There are 15 residues in the CDR3. This chain's CDR3 is CASSIGGQGADEQFF. The CDR3 nucleotides are TGTGCCAGTAGTATAGGGGGACAGGGGGCCGATGAGCAGTTCTTC. The complete variable domain, with remaining parts taken from reference TRBV19 and TRBJ2-1, reads DGGITQSPKYLFRKEGQNVTLSCEQNLNHDAMYWYRQDPGQGLRLIYYSQIVNDFQKGDIAEGYSVSREKKESFPLTVTSAQKNPTAFYLCASSIGGQGADEQFFGPGTRLTVL.

This clone came up a few times. The chain's CDR3 is CSASDRERYTF. CDR3 coding DNA: TGCAGTGCATCCGACAGGGAACGCTACACCTTC. The J gene is TRBJ1-2, the V gene TRBV20-1; TRBD1 matches at 7 bases. CDR3 length: 11 residues. The germline V gene has CDR1 DFQATT and CDR2 SNEGSKA (reference sequence). J gave up 9 bases and V 6 bases, and 7 bases lay outside the gene matches.

The chain recombines TRBV19 with TRBJ1-2; 7 bases fit TRBD1. The CDR3 contains 15 residues. Losses at the gene ends were 3 bases for V and 2 bases for J; bases not matched to a gene: 6. Germline CDR1 reads LNHDA; CDR2 reads SQIVND (reference sequence). Written as DNA, the CDR3 is TGTGCCAGTAGTATCTCCGGGACAGTAAACTATGGCTACACCTTC. The encoded protein is CASSISGTVNYGYTF.

A single count supports this clone. This chain uses TRBV7-9 with TRBJ1-1; D is unresolved. There are 14 residues in the CDR3. V was cut by 4 bases and J by 3 bases, with 12 bases left in between. The germline V gene has CDR1 SEHNR and CDR2 FQNEAQ (reference sequence). This chain's CDR3 is CASSSGWGDTEAFF. CDR3 sequence (DNA): TGTGCCAGCAGCTCCGGATGGGGAGACACTGAAGCTTTCTTT.

CDR3 sequence reads: CSVKWTGSGNTIYF. The CDR3 region has the DNA TGCAGCGTCAAATGGACAGGCTCTGGAAACACCATATATTTT. This chain connects TRBV29-1 to TRBJ1-3; 7 positions agree with TRBD1. Germline CDR1 is SQVTM and CDR2 is ANQGSEA. CDR3 size: 14 residues. After removal of 6 bases from V and 0 bases from J, the junction contained 5 bases not matched to a gene.

This rearrangement joins TRBV5-1 to TRBJ1-2; 10 bases line up with TRBD1. CDR1 and CDR2 (germline): SGHRS, YFSETQ. The CDR3 runs to 15 residues. V lost 4 bases, J lost 8 bases, and 11 bases stayed unmatched. CDR3 loop: CASSLVGQGVSGYTF. CDR3 DNA sequence: TGCGCCAGCAGCCTGGTAGGACAGGGGGTGAGCGGCTACACCTTC.

V and J are TRBV19 and TRBJ1-1; 9 nucleotides match TRBD1. This CDR3 is built from 12 residues. V was clipped by 8 bases and J by 7 bases; unmatched bases: 5. From germline, CDR1 is LNHDA and CDR2 SQIVND (reference sequence). The CDR3 bases are TGTGCCAGTTCGGACAGGGGTTTTGAAGCTTTCTTT. This encodes CASSDRGFEAFF.

This chain connects TRBV7-2 to TRBJ1-2; D is uncertain. Trimming took 5 bases from V and 0 from J, leaving 16 bases between them. The CDR3 is 16 amino acids. The germline CDR1 and CDR2 sequences are SGHTA and FQGNSA. The CDR3: CASSSGLERANYGYTF. CDR3 in DNA: TGTGCCAGCAGCAGTGGTCTGGAGAGGGCTAACTATGGCTACACCTTC.

The chain couples TRBV7-6 to TRBJ2-1; D unclear. CDR3 length: 15 residues. Trimming shortened V by 7 bases and J by 0 bases, and 13 bases separated the two germline ends. Germline values: CDR1 SGHVS, CDR2 FNYEAQ. The CDR3, as DNA: TGTGCCAGCAAGGCGAGTTGGGACTCCTACAATGAGCAGTTCTTC. Its translation is CASKASWDSYNEQFF.

CDR3 DNA: TGTGCCAGCAGCTTAGGTTTAACTAATGAAAAACTGTTTTTT. Translated: CASSLGLTNEKLFF. This rearrangement joins TRBV7-8 to TRBJ1-4; D remains unclear. Trimming cost V 1 base and J 1 base, with 4 bases left between them. The CDR3 loop spans 14 amino acids. Germline CDR1 is SGHVS and CDR2 is FQNEAQ.

The genes are TRBV5-4 and TRBJ1-6; perhaps TRBD1 as D (6 bases). Germline CDR1 SGHNT, CDR2 YYREEE (reference sequence). The CDR3 has 15 amino acids. V dropped 0 bases and J dropped 10 bases, with 14 bases sitting between them. The CDR3 DNA is TGTGCCAGCAGCTTGGCGGTCGGGGGGGGCTCACCCCTCCACTTT. It specifies CASSLAVGGGSPLHF.

This chain joins TRBV7-8 and TRBJ2-1; TRBD2 matches at 9 bases. Germline CDR1 and CDR2: SGHVS and FQNEAQ. The CDR3 consists of 13 residues. J lost 10 bases, V lost 4 bases, and 5 bases had no gene match. The CDR3 DNA follows: TGTGCCAGCAGCTCAAGCGGGAGGAGAGAGCAGTTCTTC. This codes for CASSSSGRREQFF.